The T cell receptor (beta chain) under discussion was sequenced for a study of T cell responses to AZD1222 COVID-19 vaccine. This table comes from immunoSEQ multiplex PCR, and its TCRdb copy is limited to in-frame clones, with some not included. The sample lists 100,000 or so clones, roughly 87% occurring once. The receptor was isolated from an adult who received the AZD1222 COVID-19 vaccine. Specimen: peripheral blood, collected 28 days after the second AZD1222 dose.

The CDR3 reads CASSIQLAGTDTQYF. The CDR3, as DNA: TGTGCCAGTAGTATACAACTAGCGGGCACAGATACGCAGTATTTT. J is TRBJ2-3 and V is TRBV19; 8 bases line up with TRBD2. J lost 1 base, V lost 2 bases, and 2 bases had no gene match. The CDR3 is made up of 15 amino acids. Germline CDR1 is LNHDA and CDR2 is SQIVND (reference sequence). The whole variable domain, filled in from reference TRBV19 and TRBJ2-3, reads DGGITQSPKYLFRKEGQNVTLSCEQNLNHDAMYWYRQDPGQGLRLIYYSQIVNDFQKGDIAEGYSVSREKKESFPLTVTSAQKNPTAFYLCASSIQLAGTDTQYFGPGTRLTVL.